This T cell receptor (beta chain) appears in the sequencing data of a study of cytomegalovirus exposure and HLA in healthy donors. Libraries were prepared by immunoSEQ multiplex PCR; TCRdb keeps only in-frame clonotypes and omits some of them. The table includes approximately 54,000 clones, more than 70% detected once. With regard to this clone: Its antigen is still unknown.

V shed 10 bases, J shed 5 bases, and the junction held 8 bases outside the gene matches. Per the germline V gene, CDR1 is ENHRY and CDR2 is SYGVKD. The CDR3 has 12 amino acids. Findings of the study overall: Rare sequences made up most TCRs, while some public TCRs were found in many donors.

Sequenced material: PBMCs. The rearrangement joins TRBV10-3 to TRBJ2-7; 7 bases fit TRBD1. This TCR was recovered from a woman between 18 and 29 years old in good health and CMV-seropositive. The CDR3 region is CATGETGNEQYF. The CDR3 nucleotides are TGTGCCACCGGGGAGACAGGGAACGAGCAGTACTTC.